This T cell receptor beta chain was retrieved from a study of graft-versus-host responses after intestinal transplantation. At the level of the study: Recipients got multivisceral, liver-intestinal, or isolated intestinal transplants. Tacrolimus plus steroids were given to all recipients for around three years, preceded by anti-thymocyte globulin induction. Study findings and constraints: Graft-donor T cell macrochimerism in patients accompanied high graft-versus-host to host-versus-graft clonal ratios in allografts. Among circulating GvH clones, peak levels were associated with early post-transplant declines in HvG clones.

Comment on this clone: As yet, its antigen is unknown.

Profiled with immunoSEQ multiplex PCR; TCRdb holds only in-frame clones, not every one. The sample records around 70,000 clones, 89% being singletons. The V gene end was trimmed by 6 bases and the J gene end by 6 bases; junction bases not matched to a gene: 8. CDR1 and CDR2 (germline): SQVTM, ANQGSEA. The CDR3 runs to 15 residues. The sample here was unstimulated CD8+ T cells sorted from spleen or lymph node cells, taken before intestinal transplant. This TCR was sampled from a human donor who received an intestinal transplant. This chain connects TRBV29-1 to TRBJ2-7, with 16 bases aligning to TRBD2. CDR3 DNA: TGCAGCGTCCTCTGGGGGACTAGCGGGAGGGGCGAGCAGTACTTC. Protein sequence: CSVLWGTSGRGEQYF.